What follows is one T cell receptor (beta chain) and its context. Terminally differentiated effector memory CD45RA+ cells were left out of the naive CD8 fraction, which was CD45RO-negative and positively selected for CCR7. Sequencing was performed with immunoSEQ multiplex PCR; in TCRdb, only in-frame clones are kept and a portion is missing. The sample contains almost 700,000 clones, about 90% of which appear only once. Germline-derived CDR1 and CDR2 are MNHEY and SMNVEV (reference sequence). V was trimmed by 6 bases and J by 2 bases, leaving 15 bases between them. The CDR3 runs 15 residues. The entry originates in a study of shared clonotypes between healthy human individuals.

Sample: naive CD8+ T cells sorted from blood. This clonotype was sampled from a man in his thirties or forties in good health. V gene TRBV27 combines with J gene TRBJ2-3; D gene ambiguous. CDR3 sequence reads: CASSDFLIATDTQYF. Written as DNA, the CDR3 is TGTGCCAGCAGCGACTTCCTCATAGCCACAGATACGCAGTATTTT.